These 22 T cell receptor beta chains were sequenced from one sample in a study of OX40 agonist ivuxolimab in advanced cancers. TCRdb's table, derived via immunoSEQ multiplex PCR, lists solely in-frame clones and lacks some. The sample carries around 89,000 clones, about nine tenths recorded once. The starting material was CD4+ or CD8+ T cells sorted from blood, obtained in a trial of the OX40 agonist ivuxolimab. The receptors here all came from an adult with an advanced solid tumor such as melanoma, head and neck, liver or kidney cancer.

J is TRBJ1-2 and V is TRBV6-5; D gene uncertain. V lost 0 bases and J lost 5, with 13 bases in between. In germline, CDR1 is MNHEY, CDR2 SVGAGI. There are 15 residues in the CDR3. The CDR3 is CASSYSPSLNYGYTF. The DNA of the CDR3 is TGTGCCAGCAGTTACTCGCCCAGTTTAAATTATGGCTACACCTTC.

This clone has only a few counts. The chain joins TRBV28 to TRBJ1-1; D is possibly TRBD1 (5 bases). The CDR3 covers 13 residues. CDR1 and CDR2 from the germline V gene are MDHEN and SYDVKM. V lost 4 bases, J lost 2 bases, and 8 bases lay in between. Written as DNA, the CDR3 is TGTGCCAGCAGTTCCGGACAAAACACTGAAGCTTTCTTT. This gives the protein CASSSGQNTEAFF.

The chain recombines TRBV7-2 with TRBJ2-3; D remains unclear. Germline lookup yields CDR1 SGHTA and CDR2 FQGNSA. The V end was cut by 4 bases, the J end by 12 bases, with 14 bases between. This CDR3 spans 12 amino acids. The CDR3 nucleotides read TGTGCCAGCAGCTCGGAGATCGTTCCACAGTATTTT. This codes for CASSSEIVPQYF.

CDR3 sequence (DNA): TGTGCCAGCAGCCAAGGTTTTGGTAAAGCAACTAATGAAAAACTGTTTTTT. It specifies CASSQGFGKATNEKLFF. The chain recombines TRBV14 with TRBJ1-4, with D hard to call. V shed 1 base and J shed 0 bases, with 12 bases lying between them. Germline CDR1 and CDR2: SGHDN and FVKESK. The CDR3 contains 17 residues.

This clone was picked up one time. The V call is TRBV15, the J call TRBJ2-1; TRBD1 agrees at 8 bases. The germline gives CDR1 LNHNV, CDR2 YYDKDF (reference sequence). V trimming: 3 bases; J trimming: 2 bases; junction bases outside the gene matches: 6. The CDR3 loop spans 16 amino acids. The CDR3 nucleotides are TGTGCCACCAGCAGCCTCACAGGGGGGACCTACAATGAGCAGTTCTTC. As protein: CATSSLTGGTYNEQFF.

This chain joins TRBV9 and TRBJ1-5, with D unresolved. The CDR3 loop spans 14 amino acids. CDR1 is SGDLS, CDR2 YYNGEE, per germline. V was cut by 5 bases and J by 0 bases, with 9 bases left in between. CDR3 sequence: CASSVTDSNQPQHF. CDR3 nucleotide sequence: TGTGCCAGCAGTGTAACGGATAGCAATCAGCCCCAGCATTTT.

The J gene is TRBJ2-7, the V gene TRBV7-2; D possibly corresponds to TRBD1 (5 bases). This CDR3 comprises 13 residues. CDR1 is SGHTA, CDR2 FQGNSA, per germline. The V and J ends lost 1 base and 4 bases respectively, with 8 bases between them. CDR3 amino acids: CASSLGQIYEQYF. In DNA, the CDR3 is TGTGCCAGCAGCTTAGGACAGATATACGAGCAGTACTTC.

V and J are TRBV7-2 and TRBJ2-2; possibly TRBD1 or TRBD2 for D (5 bases each). V lost 3 bases to trimming and J lost 6 bases, with 11 bases between them. The CDR3 runs 14 residues. The germline gives CDR1 SGHTA, CDR2 FQGNSA. The CDR3 loop is CASSFLGGPGELFF. DNA of the CDR3: TGTGCCAGCAGCTTCCTTGGGGGACCCGGGGAGCTGTTTTTT.

V usage is TRBV18 and J usage is TRBJ1-3; 8 nucleotides line up with TRBD1. The J segment lost 0 bases and the V segment lost 3 bases, leaving 10 bases of the junction unmatched. CDR1 is KGHSH and CDR2 is LQKENI in the germline V gene. The CDR3 runs to 18 residues. CDR3 region: CASSPRQGAISSGNTIYF. In DNA form, the CDR3 reads TGTGCCAGCTCACCTAGGCAGGGGGCGATCAGCTCTGGAAACACCATATATTTT.

A single count supports this clone. This chain links TRBV6-1 with TRBJ1-1; D is uncertain. V was clipped by 7 bases and J by 0 bases, with 6 bases between them. The CDR3 has 12 amino acids. Germline CDR1 reads MNHNS; CDR2 reads SASEGT. The CDR3 loop reads CASNRLNTEAFF. The CDR3, as DNA: TGTGCCAGCAATCGTCTGAACACTGAAGCTTTCTTT.

The V gene is TRBV29-1, the J gene TRBJ2-3, with 8 bases that match TRBD1. This CDR3 comprises 19 residues. The V gene end was trimmed by 0 bases and the J gene end by 0 bases; junction bases not matched to a gene: 14. Looked up from germline, CDR1 is SQVTM and CDR2 is ANQGSEA. For the CDR3, the DNA is TGCAGCGTTGAAGAAGCAGGGACAGGAGACTTTTCTAGCACAGATACGCAGTATTTT. Its translation is CSVEEAGTGDFSSTDTQYF.

The chain carries TRBV27 and TRBJ2-7; D gene unclear. This CDR3 is built from 14 residues. The germline V and J ends were trimmed by 6 bases and 1 base, with 13 bases remaining between them. CDR1 and CDR2 from the germline V gene are MNHEY and SMNVEV (reference sequence). CDR3 protein: CASRPTSASYEQYF. Written as DNA, the CDR3 is TGTGCCAGCAGACCCACATCAGCATCCTACGAGCAGTACTTC.

This chain joins TRBV27 and TRBJ2-6; 8 nucleotides match TRBD1. V was clipped by 10 bases and J by 2 bases; unmatched bases: 13. Germline assignment: CDR1 MNHEY and CDR2 SMNVEV (reference sequence). The CDR3 length is 17 residues. CDR3 amino acids: CATTTGASRPGANVLTF. CDR3 nucleotides: TGTGCCACGACGACAGGGGCGAGTCGGCCTGGGGCCAACGTCCTGACTTTC.

The V and J genes are TRBV5-6 and TRBJ1-1, with D tentatively TRBD1 (5 bases). The V end was cut by 1 base, the J end by 5 bases, with 9 bases between. CDR1 SGHDT and CDR2 YYEEEE come from the germline V gene. The CDR3 is made up of 13 amino acids. The CDR3, as DNA: TGTGCCAGCAGCTTGAGGACACCGACTGAAGCTTTCTTT. Translated, it gives CASSLRTPTEAFF.

The rearrangement links TRBV11-2 to TRBJ1-1, with D possibly being TRBD1 (5 bases). There are 14 residues in the CDR3. Trimming took off 3 bases at V and 1 base at J, with 9 bases between the two ends. Germline V lookup: CDR1 SGHAT, CDR2 FQNNGV. Here the CDR3 reads CASSFGRENTEAFF. The CDR3 region has the DNA TGTGCCAGCAGCTTCGGCAGGGAGAACACTGAAGCTTTCTTT.

The chain employs TRBV10-3 and TRBJ2-1, with a possible D match to TRBD1 (6 bases). This CDR3 has 16 residues. Trimming pared 1 base from V and 5 bases from J, leaving 15 bases between. Germline V gives CDR1 ENHRY, CDR2 SYGVKD. CDR3: CAISELLGAVDNEQFF. In nucleotides, the CDR3 is TGTGCCATCAGTGAGTTATTGGGGGCAGTGGACAATGAGCAGTTCTTC.

The J gene is TRBJ2-7, the V gene TRBV2, with 7 bases aligning to TRBD2. Germline V gives CDR1 SNHLY, CDR2 FYNNEI. The CDR3 spans 15 residues. Unmatched junction bases numbered 11, after V lost 7 bases and J lost 2 bases. CDR3 region: CASKYAGESPYEQYF. The CDR3, as DNA: TGTGCCAGCAAGTACGCGGGAGAGAGCCCCTACGAGCAGTACTTC. Full variable domain (missing parts from reference TRBV2 and TRBJ2-7): EPEVTQTPSHQVTQMGQEVILRCVPISNHLYFYWYRQILGQKVEFLVSFYNNEISEKSEIFDDQFSVERPDGSNFTLKIRSTKLEDSAMYFCASKYAGESPYEQYFGPGTRLTVT.

The genes are TRBV19 and TRBJ1-5; D possibly corresponds to TRBD1 (6 bases). V gave up 4 bases and J gave up 3 bases, with 13 bases separating them. CDR3 size: 15 residues. Germline CDR1 and CDR2: LNHDA and SQIVND (reference sequence). The CDR3, as DNA: TGTGCCAGTAGTACCTCAGGGGTTACCAATCAGCCCCAGCATTTT. This codes for CASSTSGVTNQPQHF.

This chain uses TRBV6-6 with TRBJ2-4, with TRBD1 matching 12 bases. The junction had 2 bases not matched to a gene; V was cut back by 0 bases and J by 8 bases. Per the germline V gene, CDR1 is MNHNY and CDR2 is SVGAGI (reference sequence). The CDR3 runs to 15 residues. CDR3 DNA: TGTGCCAGCAGTTACTCGGGACAGGGGGCTGACATTCAGTACTTC. Amino acid sequence: CASSYSGQGADIQYF.

CDR3 residues: CASSLDVEETQYF. The CDR3 nucleotides read TGCGCCAGCAGCTTGGACGTCGAAGAGACCCAGTACTTC. The chain recombines TRBV5-1 with TRBJ2-5; no reliable D call. The CDR3 has 13 residues. In germline, CDR1 is SGHRS, CDR2 YFSETQ. The V end was cut by 0 bases, the J end by 3 bases, with 6 bases between.

The V gene is TRBV5-4, the J gene TRBJ2-1; D is uncertain. From germline, CDR1 is SGHNT and CDR2 YYREEE (reference sequence). This CDR3 has 16 residues. Trimming took off 0 bases at V and 0 bases at J, with 10 bases between the two ends. DNA of the CDR3: TGTGCCAGCAGCTTGGATCCTCGGAGCTCCTACAATGAGCAGTTCTTC. It yields the protein CASSLDPRSSYNEQFF.

The V and J genes are TRBV2 and TRBJ2-5; D is unclear. Trimming pared 6 bases from V and 5 bases from J, leaving 7 bases between. CDR1 SNHLY and CDR2 FYNNEI come from the germline V gene. The length of the CDR3 is 11 residues. CDR3 sequence: CASSQWETQYF. In nucleotides, the CDR3 is TGTGCCAGCAGCCAGTGGGAGACCCAGTACTTC.